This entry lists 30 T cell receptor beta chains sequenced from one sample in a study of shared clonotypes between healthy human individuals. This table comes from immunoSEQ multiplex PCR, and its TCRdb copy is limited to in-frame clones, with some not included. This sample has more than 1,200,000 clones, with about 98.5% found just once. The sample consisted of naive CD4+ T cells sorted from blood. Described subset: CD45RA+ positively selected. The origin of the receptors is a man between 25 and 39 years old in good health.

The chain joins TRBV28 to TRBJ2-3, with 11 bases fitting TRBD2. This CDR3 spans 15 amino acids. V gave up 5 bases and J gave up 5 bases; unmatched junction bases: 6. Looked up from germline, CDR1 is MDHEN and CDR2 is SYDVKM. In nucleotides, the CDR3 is TGTGCCAGCAGTCCCCGACTAGCGGGATTAGATACGCAGTATTTT. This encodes CASSPRLAGLDTQYF.

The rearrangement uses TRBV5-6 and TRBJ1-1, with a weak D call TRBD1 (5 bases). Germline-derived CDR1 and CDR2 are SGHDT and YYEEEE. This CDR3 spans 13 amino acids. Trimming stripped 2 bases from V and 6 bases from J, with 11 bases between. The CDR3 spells CASSLAGPAEAFF. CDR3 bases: TGTGCCAGCAGCTTAGCGGGGCCTGCTGAAGCTTTCTTT. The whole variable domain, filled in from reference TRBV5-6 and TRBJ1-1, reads DAGVTQSPTHLIKTRGQQVTLRCSPKSGHDTVSWYQQALGQGPQFIFQYYEEEERQRGNFPDRFSGHQFPNYSSELNVNALLLGDSALYLCASSLAGPAEAFFGQGTRLTVV.

The CDR3 coding sequence is TGTGCCAGCAGCCCTGGACAGGGGCACTATGGCTACACCTTC. Residues: CASSPGQGHYGYTF. This chain links TRBV7-9 with TRBJ1-2; 9 bases are shared with TRBD1. V gave up 5 bases and J gave up 3 bases; unmatched junction bases: 4. The CDR3 has 14 amino acids. The germline V gene has CDR1 SEHNR and CDR2 FQNEAQ (reference sequence).

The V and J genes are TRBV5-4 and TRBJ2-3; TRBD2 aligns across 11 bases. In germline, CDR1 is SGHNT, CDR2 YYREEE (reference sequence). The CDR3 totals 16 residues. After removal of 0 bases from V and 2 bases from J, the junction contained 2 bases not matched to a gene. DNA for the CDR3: TGTGCCAGCAGCTTGGGACTAGCGGGGAACACAGATACGCAGTATTTT. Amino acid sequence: CASSLGLAGNTDTQYF.

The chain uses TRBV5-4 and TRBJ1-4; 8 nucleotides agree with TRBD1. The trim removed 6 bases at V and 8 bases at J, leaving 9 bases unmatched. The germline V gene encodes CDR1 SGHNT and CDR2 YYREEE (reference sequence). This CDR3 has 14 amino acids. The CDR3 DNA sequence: TGTGCCAGCAACGAGGACAGGGCGGGGGAAAAACTGTTTTTT. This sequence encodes CASNEDRAGEKLFF.

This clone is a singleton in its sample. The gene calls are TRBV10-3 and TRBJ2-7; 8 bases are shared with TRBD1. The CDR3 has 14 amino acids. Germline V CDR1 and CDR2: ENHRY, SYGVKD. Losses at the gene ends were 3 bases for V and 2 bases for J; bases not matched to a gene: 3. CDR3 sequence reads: CAISDGTGPYEQYF. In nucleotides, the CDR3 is TGTGCCATCAGTGACGGGACAGGCCCCTACGAGCAGTACTTC.

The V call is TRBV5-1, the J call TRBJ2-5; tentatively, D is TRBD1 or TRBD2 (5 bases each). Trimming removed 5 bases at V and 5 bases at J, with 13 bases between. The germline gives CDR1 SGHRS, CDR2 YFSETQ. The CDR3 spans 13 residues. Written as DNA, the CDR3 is TGCGCCAGCAGGGCCTATGAGGGGGAGACCCAGTACTTC. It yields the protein CASRAYEGETQYF.

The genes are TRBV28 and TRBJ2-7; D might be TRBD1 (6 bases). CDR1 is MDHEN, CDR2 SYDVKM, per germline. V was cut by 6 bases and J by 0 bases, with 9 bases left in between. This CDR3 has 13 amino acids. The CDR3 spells CASRGDTSYEQYF. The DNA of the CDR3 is TGTGCCAGCAGGGGGGACACCTCCTACGAGCAGTACTTC. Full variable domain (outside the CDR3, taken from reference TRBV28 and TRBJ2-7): DVKVTQSSRYLVKRTGEKVFLECVQDMDHENMFWYRQDPGLGLRLIYFSYDVKMKEKGDIPEGYSVSREKKERFSLILESASTNQTSMYLCASRGDTSYEQYFGPGTRLTVT.

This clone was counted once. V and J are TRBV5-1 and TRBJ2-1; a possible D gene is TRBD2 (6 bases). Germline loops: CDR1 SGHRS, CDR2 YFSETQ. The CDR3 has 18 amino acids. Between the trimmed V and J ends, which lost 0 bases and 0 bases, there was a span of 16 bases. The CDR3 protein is CASSLAPWRGRSYNEQFF. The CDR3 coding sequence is TGCGCCAGCAGCTTGGCCCCGTGGCGGGGACGCTCCTACAATGAGCAGTTCTTC.

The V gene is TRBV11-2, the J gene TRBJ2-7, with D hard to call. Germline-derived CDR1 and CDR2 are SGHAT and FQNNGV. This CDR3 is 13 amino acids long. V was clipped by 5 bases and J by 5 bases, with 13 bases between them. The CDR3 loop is CASSHKYAHEQYF. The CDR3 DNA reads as TGTGCCAGCAGCCACAAATATGCGCACGAGCAGTACTTC.

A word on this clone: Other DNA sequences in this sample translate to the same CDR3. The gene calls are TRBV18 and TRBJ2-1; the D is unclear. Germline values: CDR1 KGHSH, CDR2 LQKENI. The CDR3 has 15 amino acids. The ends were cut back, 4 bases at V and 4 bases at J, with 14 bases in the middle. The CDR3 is CASSQLEGGYNEQFF. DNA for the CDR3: TGTGCCAGCTCACAGCTCGAAGGTGGGTACAATGAGCAGTTCTTC.

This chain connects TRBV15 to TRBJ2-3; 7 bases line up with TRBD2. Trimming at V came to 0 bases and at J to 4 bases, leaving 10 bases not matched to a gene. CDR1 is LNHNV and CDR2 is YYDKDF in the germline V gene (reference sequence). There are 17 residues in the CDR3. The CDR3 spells CATSRDVSGMIADTQYF. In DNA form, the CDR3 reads TGTGCCACCAGCAGAGATGTGAGCGGGATGATAGCAGATACGCAGTATTTT.

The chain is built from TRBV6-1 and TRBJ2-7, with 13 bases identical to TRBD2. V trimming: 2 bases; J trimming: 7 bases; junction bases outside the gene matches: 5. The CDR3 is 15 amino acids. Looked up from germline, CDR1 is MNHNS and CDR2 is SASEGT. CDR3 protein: CASSEWTSGSNEQYF. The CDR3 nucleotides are TGTGCCAGCAGTGAATGGACTAGCGGGAGTAATGAGCAGTACTTC.

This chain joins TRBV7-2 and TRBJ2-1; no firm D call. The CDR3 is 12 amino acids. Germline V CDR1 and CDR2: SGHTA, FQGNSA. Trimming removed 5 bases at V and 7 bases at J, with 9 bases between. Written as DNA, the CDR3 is TGTGCCAGCAGCCGTAGAGGAAATGAGCAGTTCTTC. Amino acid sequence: CASSRRGNEQFF.

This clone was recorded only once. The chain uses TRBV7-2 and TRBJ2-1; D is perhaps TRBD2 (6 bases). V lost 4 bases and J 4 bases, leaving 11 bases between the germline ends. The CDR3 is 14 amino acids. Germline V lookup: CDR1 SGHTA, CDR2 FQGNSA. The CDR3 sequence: CASSSRLVYNEQFF. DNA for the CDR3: TGTGCCAGCAGCTCCCGACTAGTGTACAATGAGCAGTTCTTC.

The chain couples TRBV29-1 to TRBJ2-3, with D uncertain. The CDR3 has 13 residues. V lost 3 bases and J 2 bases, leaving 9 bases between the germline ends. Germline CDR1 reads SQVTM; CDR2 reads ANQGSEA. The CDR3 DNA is TGCAGCGTTGATCCGACGGCCACAGATACGCAGTATTTT. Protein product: CSVDPTATDTQYF.

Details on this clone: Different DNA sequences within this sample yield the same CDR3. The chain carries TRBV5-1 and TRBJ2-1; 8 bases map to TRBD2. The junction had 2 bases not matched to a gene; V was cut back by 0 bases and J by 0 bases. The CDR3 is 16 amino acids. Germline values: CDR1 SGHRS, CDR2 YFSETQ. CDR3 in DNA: TGCGCCAGCAGCTTGGTCAGCGGGAGCTCCTACAATGAGCAGTTCTTC. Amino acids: CASSLVSGSSYNEQFF.

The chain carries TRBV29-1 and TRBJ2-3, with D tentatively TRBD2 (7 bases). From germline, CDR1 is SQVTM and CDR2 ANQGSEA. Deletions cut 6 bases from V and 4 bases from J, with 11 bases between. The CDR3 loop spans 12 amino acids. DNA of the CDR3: TGCAGCGTCCTGGGGGGGCCAGATACGCAGTATTTT. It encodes CSVLGGPDTQYF.

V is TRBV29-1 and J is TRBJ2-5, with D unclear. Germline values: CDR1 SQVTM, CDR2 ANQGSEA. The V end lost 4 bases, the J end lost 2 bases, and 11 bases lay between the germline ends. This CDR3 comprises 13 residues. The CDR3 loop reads CSVGLTSQETQYF. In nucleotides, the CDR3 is TGCAGCGTTGGGCTCACCTCACAAGAGACCCAGTACTTC.

The CDR3 DNA is TGTGCCAGCAGCTTAGGACAGGGACCTTGGGAGACCCAGTACTTC. Translation gives CASSLGQGPWETQYF. The J gene is TRBJ2-5, the V gene TRBV7-8; 7 bases line up with TRBD1. Germline V gives CDR1 SGHVS, CDR2 FQNEAQ. This CDR3 region has 15 residues. V was pared by 1 base and J by 5 bases, with 7 bases of the junction left unmatched. The full variable domain, rest sourced from reference TRBV7-8 and TRBJ2-5, is GAGVSQSPRYKVAKRGQDVALRCDPISGHVSLFWYQQALGQGPEFLTYFQNEAQLDKSGLPSDRFFAERPEGSVSTLKIQRTQQEDSAVYLCASSLGQGPWETQYFGPGTRLLVL.

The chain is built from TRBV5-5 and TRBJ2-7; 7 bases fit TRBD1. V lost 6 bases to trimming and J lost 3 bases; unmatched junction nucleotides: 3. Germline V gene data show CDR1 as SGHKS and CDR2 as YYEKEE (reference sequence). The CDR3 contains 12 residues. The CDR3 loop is CASTGQHYEQYF. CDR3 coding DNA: TGTGCCAGCACGGGACAGCACTACGAGCAGTACTTC.

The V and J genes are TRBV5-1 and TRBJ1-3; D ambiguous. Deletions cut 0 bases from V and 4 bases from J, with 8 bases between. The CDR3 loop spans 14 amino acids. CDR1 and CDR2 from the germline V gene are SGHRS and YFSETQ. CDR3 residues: CASSLAPSGNTIYF. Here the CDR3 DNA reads TGCGCCAGCAGCTTGGCTCCGTCCGGAAACACCATATATTTT.

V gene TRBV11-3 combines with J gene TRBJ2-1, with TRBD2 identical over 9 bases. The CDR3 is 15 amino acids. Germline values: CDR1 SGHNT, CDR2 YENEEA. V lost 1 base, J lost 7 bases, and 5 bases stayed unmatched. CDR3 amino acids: CASSLVSSGMNEQFF. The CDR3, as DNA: TGTGCCAGCAGCTTAGTGTCTAGCGGGATGAATGAGCAGTTCTTC.

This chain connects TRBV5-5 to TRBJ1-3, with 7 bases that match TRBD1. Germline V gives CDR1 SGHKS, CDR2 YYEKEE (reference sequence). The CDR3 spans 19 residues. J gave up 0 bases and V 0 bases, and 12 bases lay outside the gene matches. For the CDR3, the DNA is TGTGCCAGCAGCTTGGAATGGCCCCAGGGGGGGAGCTCTGGAAACACCATATATTTT. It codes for CASSLEWPQGGSSGNTIYF.

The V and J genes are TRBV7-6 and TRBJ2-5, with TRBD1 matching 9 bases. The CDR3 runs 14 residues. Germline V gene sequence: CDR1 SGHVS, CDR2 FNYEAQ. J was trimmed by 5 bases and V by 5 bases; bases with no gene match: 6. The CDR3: CASSLGTGIETQYF. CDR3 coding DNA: TGTGCCAGCAGCCTTGGGACAGGGATTGAGACCCAGTACTTC.

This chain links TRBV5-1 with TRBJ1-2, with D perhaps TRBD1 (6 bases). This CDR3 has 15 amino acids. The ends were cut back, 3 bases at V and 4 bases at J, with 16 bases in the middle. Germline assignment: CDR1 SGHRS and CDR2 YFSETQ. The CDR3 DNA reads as TGCGCCAGCAGCTCTTCAGGGGTTCCGACCTATGGCTACACCTTC. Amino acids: CASSSSGVPTYGYTF.

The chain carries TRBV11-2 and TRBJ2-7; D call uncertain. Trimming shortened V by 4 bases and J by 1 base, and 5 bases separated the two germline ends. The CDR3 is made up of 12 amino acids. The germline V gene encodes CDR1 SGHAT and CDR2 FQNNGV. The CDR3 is CASSSGSYEQYF. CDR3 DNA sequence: TGTGCCAGCAGCTCAGGTTCCTACGAGCAGTACTTC.

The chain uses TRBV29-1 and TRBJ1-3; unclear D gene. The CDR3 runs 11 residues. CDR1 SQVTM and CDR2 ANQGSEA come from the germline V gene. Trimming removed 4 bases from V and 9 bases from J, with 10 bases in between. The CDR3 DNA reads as TGCAGCGTTGTTCATGGATCCACCATATATTTT. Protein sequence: CSVVHGSTIYF.

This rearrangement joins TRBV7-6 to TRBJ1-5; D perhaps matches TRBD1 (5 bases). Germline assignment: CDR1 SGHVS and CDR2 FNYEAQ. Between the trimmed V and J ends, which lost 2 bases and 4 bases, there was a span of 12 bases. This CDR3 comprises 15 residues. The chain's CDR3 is CASSLSGRVNQPQHF. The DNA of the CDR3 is TGTGCCAGCAGCTTAAGTGGCAGGGTGAATCAGCCCCAGCATTTT.

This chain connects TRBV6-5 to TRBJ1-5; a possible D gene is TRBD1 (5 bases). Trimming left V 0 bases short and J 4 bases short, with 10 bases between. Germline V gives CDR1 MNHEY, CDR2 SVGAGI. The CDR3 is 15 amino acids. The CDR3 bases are TGTGCCAGCAGTTACTCGATAGAGGGGAATCAGCCCCAGCATTTT. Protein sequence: CASSYSIEGNQPQHF.